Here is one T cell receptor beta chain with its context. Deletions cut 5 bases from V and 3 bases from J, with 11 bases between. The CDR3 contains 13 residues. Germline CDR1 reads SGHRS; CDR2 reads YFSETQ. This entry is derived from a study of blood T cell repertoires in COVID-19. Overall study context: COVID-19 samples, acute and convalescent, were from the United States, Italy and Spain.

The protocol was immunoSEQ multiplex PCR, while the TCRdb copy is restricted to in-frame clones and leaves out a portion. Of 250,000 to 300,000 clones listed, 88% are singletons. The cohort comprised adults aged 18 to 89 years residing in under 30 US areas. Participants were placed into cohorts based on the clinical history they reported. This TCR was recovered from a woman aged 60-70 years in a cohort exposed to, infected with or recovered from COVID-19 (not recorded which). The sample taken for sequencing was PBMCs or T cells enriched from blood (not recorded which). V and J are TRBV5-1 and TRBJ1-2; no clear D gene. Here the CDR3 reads CASRSGSDYGYTF. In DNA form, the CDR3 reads TGCGCCAGCAGGTCCGGGTCGGACTATGGCTACACCTTC.